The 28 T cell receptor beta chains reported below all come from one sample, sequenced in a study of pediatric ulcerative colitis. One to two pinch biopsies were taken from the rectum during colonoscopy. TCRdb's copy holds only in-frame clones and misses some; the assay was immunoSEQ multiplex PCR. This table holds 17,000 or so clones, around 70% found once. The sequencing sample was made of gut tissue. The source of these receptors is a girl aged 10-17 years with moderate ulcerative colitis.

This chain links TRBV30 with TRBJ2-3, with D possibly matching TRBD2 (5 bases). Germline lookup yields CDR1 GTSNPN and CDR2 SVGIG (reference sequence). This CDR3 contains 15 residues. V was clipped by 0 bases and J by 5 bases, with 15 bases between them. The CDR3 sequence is CAWSVGPSWGDTQYF. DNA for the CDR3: TGTGCCTGGAGTGTAGGGCCTAGCTGGGGAGATACGCAGTATTTT.

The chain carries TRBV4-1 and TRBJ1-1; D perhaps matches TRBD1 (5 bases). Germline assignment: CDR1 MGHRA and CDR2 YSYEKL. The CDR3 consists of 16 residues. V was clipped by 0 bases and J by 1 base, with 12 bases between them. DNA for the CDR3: TGCGCCAGCAGCCAAGATAGGGCAGGGAGGAACACTGAAGCTTTCTTT. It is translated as CASSQDRAGRNTEAFF.

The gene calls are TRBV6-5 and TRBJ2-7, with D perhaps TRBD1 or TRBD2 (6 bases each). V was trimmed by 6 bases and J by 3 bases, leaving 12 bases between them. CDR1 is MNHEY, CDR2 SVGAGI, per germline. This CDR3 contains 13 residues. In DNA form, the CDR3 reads TGTGCCAGCAGCCAGGGGACTTTCTACGAGCAGTACTTC. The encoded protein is CASSQGTFYEQYF.

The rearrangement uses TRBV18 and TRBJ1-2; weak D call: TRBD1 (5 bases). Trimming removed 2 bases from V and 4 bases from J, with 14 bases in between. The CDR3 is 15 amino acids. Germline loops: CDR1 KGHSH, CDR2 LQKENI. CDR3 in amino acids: CASSPSGQGGYGYTF. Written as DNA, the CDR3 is TGTGCCAGCTCACCATCGGGGCAGGGAGGCTATGGCTACACCTTC.

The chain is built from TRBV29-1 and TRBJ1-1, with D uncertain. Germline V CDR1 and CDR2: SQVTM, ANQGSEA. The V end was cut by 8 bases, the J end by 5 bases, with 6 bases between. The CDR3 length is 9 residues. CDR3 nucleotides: TGCAGCCCCCCGACTGAAGCTTTCTTT. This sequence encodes CSPPTEAFF.

CDR3 amino acids: CASSLVGSRDRGYYEQYF. Written as DNA, the CDR3 is TGTGCCAGCAGCTTAGTTGGGAGCCGGGACAGGGGTTACTACGAGCAGTACTTC. This chain joins TRBV11-2 and TRBJ2-7; 10 positions agree with TRBD1. The CDR3 is 18 amino acids. Germline V gene sequence: CDR1 SGHAT, CDR2 FQNNGV. V dropped 1 base and J dropped 3; count of bases not matched to a gene: 12. Supplemented by reference TRBV11-2 and TRBJ2-7, the full variable domain reads EAGVAQSPRYKIIEKRQSVAFWCNPISGHATLYWYQQILGQGPKLLIQFQNNGVVDDSQLPKDRFSAERLKGVDSTLKIQPAKLEDSAVYLCASSLVGSRDRGYYEQYFGPGTRLTVT.

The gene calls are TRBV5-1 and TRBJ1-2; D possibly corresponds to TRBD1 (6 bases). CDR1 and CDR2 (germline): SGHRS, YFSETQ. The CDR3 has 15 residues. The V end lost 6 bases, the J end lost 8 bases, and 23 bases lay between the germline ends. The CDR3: CASTRTGTSEEGYTF. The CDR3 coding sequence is TGCGCCAGCACCCGGACCGGGACATCGGAGGAAGGCTACACCTTC. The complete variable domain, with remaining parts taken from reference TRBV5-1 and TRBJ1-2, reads KAGVTQTPRYLIKTRGQQVTLSCSPISGHRSVSWYQQTPGQGLQFLFEYFSETQRNKGNFPGRFSGRQFSNSRSEMNVSTLELGDSALYLCASTRTGTSEEGYTFGSGTRLTVV.

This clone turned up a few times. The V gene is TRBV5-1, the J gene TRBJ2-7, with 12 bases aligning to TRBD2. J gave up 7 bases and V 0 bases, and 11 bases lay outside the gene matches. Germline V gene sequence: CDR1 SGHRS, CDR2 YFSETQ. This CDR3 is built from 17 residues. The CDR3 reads CASSLASSGRAGEEQYF. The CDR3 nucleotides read TGCGCCAGCAGCTTGGCGTCTAGCGGGAGGGCCGGGGAGGAGCAGTACTTC.

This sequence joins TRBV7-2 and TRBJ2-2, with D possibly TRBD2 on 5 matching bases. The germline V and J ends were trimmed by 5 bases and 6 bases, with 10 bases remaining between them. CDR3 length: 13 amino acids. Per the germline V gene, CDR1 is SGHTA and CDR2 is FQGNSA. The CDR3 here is CASSRLRAGELFF. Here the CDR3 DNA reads TGTGCCAGCAGCCGATTGCGGGCCGGGGAGCTGTTTTTT.

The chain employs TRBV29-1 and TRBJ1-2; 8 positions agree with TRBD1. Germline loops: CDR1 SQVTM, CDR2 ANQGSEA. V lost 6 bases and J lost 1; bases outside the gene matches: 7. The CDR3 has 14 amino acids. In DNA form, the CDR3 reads TGCAGCGTCCTGGGCAGGGGGCTTAACTATGGCTACACCTTC. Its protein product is CSVLGRGLNYGYTF.

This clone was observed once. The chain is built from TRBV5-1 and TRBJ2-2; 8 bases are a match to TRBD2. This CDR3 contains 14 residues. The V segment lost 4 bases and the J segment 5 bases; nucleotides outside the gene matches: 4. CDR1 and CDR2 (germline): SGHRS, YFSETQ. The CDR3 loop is CASSPGGGTGELFF. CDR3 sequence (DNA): TGCGCCAGCAGCCCGGGAGGGGGAACCGGGGAGCTGTTTTTT.

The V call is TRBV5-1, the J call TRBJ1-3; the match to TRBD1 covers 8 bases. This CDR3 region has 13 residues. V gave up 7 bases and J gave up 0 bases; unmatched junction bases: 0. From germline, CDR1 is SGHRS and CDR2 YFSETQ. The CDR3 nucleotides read TGCGCCAGCGGACAGGGCTCTGGAAACACCATATATTTT. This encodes CASGQGSGNTIYF. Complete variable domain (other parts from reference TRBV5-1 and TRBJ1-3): KAGVTQTPRYLIKTRGQQVTLSCSPISGHRSVSWYQQTPGQGLQFLFEYFSETQRNKGNFPGRFSGRQFSNSRSEMNVSTLELGDSALYLCASGQGSGNTIYFGEGSWLTVV.

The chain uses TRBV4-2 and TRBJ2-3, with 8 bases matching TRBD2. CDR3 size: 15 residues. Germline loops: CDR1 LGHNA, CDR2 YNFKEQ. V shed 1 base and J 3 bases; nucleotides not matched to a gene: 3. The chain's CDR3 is CASSQAGGPTDTQYF. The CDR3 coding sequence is TGTGCCAGCAGCCAAGCGGGGGGGCCGACAGATACGCAGTATTTT.

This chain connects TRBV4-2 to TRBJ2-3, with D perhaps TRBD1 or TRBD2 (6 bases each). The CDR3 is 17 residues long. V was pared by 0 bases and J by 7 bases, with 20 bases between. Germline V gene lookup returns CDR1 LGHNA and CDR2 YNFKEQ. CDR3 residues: CASSQEVAGQRRNTQYF. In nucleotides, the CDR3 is TGTGCCAGCAGCCAAGAAGTGGCGGGACAAAGAAGGAATACGCAGTATTTT.

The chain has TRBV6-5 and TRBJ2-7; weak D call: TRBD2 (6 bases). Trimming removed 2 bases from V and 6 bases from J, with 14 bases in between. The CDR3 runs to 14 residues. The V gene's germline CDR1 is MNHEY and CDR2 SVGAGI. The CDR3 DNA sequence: TGTGCCAGCAGTTACCGACTCGGGGGAGGCGAGCAGTACTTC. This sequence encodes CASSYRLGGGEQYF.

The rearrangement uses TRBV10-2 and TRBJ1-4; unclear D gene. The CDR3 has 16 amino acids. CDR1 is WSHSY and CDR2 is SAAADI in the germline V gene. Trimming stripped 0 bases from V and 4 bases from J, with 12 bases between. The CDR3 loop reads CASSESSGVLNEKLFF. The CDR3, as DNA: TGCGCCAGCAGTGAGTCTTCGGGCGTTCTTAATGAAAAACTGTTTTTT.

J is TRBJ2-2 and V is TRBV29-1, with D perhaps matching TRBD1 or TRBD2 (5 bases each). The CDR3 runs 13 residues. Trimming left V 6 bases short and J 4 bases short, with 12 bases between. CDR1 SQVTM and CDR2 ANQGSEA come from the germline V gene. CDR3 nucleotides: TGCAGCGTCCTCCGGGACCGCACCGGGGAGCTGTTTTTT. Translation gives CSVLRDRTGELFF.

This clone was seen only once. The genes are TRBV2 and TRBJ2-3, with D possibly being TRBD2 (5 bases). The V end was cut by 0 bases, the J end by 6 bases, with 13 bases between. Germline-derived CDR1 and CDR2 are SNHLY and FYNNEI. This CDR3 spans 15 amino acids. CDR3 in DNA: TGTGCCAGCAGTGAAGCCCACGCGAGGAGGGATACGCAGTATTTT. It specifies CASSEAHARRDTQYF.

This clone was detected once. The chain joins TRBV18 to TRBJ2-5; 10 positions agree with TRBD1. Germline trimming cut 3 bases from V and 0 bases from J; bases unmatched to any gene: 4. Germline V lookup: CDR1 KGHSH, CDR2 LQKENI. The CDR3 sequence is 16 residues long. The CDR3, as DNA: TGTGCCAGCTCACCCCGGACAGGGGGGGACCAAGAGACCCAGTACTTC. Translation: CASSPRTGGDQETQYF.

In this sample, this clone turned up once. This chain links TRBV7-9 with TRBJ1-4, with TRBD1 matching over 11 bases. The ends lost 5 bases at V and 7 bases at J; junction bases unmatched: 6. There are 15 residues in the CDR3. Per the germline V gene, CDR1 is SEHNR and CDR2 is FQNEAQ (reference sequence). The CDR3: CASSPGQGAREKLFF. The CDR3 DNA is TGTGCCAGCAGCCCAGGACAGGGGGCACGTGAAAAACTGTTTTTT.

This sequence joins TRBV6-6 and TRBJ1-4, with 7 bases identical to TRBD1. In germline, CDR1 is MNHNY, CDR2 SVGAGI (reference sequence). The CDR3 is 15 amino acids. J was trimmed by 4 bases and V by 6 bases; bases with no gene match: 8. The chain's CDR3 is CASRPPGQLNEKLFF. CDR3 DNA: TGTGCCAGCAGGCCACCGGGACAGCTTAATGAAAAACTGTTTTTT.

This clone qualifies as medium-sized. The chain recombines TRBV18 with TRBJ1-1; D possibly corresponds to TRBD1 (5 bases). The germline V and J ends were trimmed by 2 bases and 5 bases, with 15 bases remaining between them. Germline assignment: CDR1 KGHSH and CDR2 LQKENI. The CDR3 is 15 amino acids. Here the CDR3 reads CASSPGYGGDTEAFF. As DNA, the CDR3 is TGTGCCAGCTCACCAGGGTACGGGGGGGATACTGAAGCTTTCTTT.

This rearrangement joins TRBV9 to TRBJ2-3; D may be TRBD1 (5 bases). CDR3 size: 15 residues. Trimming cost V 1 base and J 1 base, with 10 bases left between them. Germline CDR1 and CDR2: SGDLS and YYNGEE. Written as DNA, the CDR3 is TGTGCCAGCAGCGTATCCAGGGCCGGCACAGATACGCAGTATTTT. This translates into CASSVSRAGTDTQYF.

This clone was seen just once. The CDR3 is CASSESAAGTRVYEQYF. As DNA, the CDR3 is TGTGCCAGCAGTGAATCGGCAGCCGGGACTAGAGTCTACGAGCAGTACTTC. The gene calls are TRBV6-1 and TRBJ2-7; TRBD2 matches at 8 bases. The CDR3 loop spans 17 amino acids. Germline V gene data show CDR1 as MNHNS and CDR2 as SASEGT. Trimming at V came to 2 bases and at J to 3 bases, leaving 12 bases not matched to a gene.

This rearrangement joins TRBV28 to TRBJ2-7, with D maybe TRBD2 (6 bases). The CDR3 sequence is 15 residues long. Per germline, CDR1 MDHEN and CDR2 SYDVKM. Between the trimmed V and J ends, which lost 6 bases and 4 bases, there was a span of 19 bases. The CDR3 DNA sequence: TGTGCCAGCAGCGCCCCCTCGGGAGTCAGGTACGAGCAGTACTTC. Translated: CASSAPSGVRYEQYF.

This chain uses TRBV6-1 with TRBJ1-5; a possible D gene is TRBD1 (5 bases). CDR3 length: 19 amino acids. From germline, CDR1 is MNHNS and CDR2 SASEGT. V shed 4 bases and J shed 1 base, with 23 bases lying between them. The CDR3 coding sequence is TGTGCCAGCAGTGGGACGCGGGGGGGAAGGATAGGGAGCAATCAGCCCCAGCATTTT. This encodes CASSGTRGGRIGSNQPQHF.

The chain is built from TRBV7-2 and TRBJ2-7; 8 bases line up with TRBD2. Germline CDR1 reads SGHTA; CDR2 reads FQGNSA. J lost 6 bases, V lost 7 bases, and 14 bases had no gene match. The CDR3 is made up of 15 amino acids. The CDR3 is CASTPPGASGFEQYF. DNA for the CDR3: TGTGCCAGCACCCCCCCGGGGGCTAGCGGGTTCGAGCAGTACTTC.

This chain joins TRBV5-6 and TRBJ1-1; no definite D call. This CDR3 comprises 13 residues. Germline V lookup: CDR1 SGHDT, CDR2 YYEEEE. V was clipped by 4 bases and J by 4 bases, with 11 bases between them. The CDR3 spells CASSPASGTEAFF. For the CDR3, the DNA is TGTGCCAGCAGCCCTGCCTCGGGCACTGAAGCTTTCTTT.